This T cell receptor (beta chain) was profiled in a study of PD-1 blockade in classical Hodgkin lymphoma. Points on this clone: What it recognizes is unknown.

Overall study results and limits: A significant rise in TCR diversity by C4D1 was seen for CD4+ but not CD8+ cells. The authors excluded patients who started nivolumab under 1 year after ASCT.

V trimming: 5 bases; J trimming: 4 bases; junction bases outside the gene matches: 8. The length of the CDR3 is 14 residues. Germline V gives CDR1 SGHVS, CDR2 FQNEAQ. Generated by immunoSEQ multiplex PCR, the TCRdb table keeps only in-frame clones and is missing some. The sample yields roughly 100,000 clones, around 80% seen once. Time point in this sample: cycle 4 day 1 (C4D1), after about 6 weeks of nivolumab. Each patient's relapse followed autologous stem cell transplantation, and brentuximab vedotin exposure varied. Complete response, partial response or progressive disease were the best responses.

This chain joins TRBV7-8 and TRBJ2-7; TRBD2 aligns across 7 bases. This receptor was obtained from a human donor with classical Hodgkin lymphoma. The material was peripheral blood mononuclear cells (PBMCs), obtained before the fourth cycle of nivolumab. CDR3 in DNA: TGTGCCAGCAGCCCCAGACTAGCAGGGTACGAGCAGTACTTC. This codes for CASSPRLAGYEQYF.